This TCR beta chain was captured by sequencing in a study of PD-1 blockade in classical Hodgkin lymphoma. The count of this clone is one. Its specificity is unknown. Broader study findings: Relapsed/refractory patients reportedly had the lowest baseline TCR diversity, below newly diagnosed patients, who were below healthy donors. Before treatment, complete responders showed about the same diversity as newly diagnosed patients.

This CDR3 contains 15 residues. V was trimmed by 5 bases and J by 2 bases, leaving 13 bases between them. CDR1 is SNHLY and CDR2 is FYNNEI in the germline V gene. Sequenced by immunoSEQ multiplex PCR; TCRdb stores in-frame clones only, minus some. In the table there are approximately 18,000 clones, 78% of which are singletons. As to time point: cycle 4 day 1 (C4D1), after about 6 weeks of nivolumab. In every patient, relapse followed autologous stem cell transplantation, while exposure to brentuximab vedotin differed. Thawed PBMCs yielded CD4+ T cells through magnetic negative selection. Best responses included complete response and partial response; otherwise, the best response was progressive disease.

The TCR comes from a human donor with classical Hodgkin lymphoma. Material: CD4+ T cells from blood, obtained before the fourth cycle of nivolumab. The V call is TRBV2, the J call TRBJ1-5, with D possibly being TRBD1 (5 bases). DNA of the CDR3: TGTGCCAGCAGTCGAGGGGAGTTGGGCAATCAGCCCCAGCATTTT. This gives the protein CASSRGELGNQPQHF. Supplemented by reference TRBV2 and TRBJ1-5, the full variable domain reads EPEVTQTPSHQVTQMGQEVILRCVPISNHLYFYWYRQILGQKVEFLVSFYNNEISEKSEIFDDQFSVERPDGSNFTLKIRSTKLEDSAMYFCASSRGELGNQPQHFGDGTRLSIL.